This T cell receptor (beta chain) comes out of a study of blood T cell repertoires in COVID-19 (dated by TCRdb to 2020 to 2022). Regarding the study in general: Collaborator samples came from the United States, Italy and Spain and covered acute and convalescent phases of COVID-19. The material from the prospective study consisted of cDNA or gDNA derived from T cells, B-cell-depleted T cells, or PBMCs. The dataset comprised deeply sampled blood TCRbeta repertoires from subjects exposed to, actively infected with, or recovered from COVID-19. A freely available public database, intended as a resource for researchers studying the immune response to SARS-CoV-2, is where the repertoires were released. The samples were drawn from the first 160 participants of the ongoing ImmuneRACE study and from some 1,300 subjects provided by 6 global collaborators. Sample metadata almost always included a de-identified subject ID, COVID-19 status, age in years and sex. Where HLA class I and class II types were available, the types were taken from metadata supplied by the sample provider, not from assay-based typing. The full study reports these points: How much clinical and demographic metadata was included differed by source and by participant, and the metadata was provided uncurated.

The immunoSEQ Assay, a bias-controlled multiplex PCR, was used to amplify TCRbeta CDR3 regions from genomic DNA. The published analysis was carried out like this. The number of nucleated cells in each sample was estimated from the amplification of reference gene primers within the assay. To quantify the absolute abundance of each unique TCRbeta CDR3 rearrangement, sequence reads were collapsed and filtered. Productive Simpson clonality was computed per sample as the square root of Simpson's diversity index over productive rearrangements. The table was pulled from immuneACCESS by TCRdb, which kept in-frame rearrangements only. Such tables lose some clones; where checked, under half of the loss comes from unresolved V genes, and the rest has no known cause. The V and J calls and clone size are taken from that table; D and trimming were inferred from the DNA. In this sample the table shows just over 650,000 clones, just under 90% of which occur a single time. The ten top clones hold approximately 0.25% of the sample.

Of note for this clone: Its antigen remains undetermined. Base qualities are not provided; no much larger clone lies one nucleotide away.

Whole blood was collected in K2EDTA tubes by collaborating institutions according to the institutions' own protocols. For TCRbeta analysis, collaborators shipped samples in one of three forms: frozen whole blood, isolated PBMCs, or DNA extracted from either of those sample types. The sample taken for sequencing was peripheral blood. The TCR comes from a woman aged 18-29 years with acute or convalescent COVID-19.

Here is the DNA: TGTGCCAGCTTACTAGCGGGGGGTGATACGCAGTATTTT. The translation is CASLLAGGDTQYF. Rearrangement joined TRBV6-5 to TRBJ2-3; 12 bases in the junction line up with TRBD2. The germline V and J ends show losses of 8 bases and 6 bases respectively, and no gene match explains 3 bases of the junction. The germline V gene gives CDR1 as MNHEY and CDR2 as SVGAGI. The CDR3 numbers 13 residues from cysteine through phenylalanine. The entry retains the CDR3 DNA only, 39 bases that are in frame from base 1.